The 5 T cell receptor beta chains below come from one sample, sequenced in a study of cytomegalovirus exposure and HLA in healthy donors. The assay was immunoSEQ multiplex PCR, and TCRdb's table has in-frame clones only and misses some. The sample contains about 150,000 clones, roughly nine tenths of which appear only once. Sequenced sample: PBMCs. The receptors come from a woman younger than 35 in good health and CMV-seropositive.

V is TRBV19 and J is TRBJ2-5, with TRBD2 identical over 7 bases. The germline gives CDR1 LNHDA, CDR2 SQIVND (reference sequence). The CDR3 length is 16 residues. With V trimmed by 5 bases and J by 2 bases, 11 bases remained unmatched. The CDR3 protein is CASSAWASGMQETQYF. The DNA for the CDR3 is TGTGCCAGTAGTGCCTGGGCAAGCGGGATGCAAGAGACCCAGTACTTC.

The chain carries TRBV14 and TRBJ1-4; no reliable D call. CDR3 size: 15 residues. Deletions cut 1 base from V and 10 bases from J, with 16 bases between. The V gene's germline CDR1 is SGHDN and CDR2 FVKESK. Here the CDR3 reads CASSQVGGGSGKLFF. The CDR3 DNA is TGTGCCAGCAGCCAAGTAGGTGGCGGGAGTGGAAAACTGTTTTTT.

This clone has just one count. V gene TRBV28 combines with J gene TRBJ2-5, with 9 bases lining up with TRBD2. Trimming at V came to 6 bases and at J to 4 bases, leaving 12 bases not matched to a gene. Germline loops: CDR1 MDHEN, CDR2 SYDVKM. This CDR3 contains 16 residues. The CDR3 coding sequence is TGTGCCAGCAGGCCTCAGGCGGGGGGGCGTATAGAGACCCAGTACTTC. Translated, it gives CASRPQAGGRIETQYF.

The DNA for the CDR3 is TGCGCCAGCAGCTTCGACCCGGGACAGACTCACTATGGCTACACCTTC. Residues: CASSFDPGQTHYGYTF. The rearrangement links TRBV4-1 to TRBJ1-2, with 7 bases fitting TRBD1. Trimming took 5 bases from V and 3 from J; bases not matched to a gene: 12. There are 16 residues in the CDR3. Looked up from germline, CDR1 is MGHRA and CDR2 is YSYEKL.

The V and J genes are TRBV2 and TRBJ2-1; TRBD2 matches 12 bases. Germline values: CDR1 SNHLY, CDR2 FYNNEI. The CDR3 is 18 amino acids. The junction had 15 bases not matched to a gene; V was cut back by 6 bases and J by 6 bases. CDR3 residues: CASSARAGGLAGTNEQFF. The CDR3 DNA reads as TGTGCCAGCAGCGCAAGGGCCGGCGGACTAGCGGGAACCAATGAGCAGTTCTTC.